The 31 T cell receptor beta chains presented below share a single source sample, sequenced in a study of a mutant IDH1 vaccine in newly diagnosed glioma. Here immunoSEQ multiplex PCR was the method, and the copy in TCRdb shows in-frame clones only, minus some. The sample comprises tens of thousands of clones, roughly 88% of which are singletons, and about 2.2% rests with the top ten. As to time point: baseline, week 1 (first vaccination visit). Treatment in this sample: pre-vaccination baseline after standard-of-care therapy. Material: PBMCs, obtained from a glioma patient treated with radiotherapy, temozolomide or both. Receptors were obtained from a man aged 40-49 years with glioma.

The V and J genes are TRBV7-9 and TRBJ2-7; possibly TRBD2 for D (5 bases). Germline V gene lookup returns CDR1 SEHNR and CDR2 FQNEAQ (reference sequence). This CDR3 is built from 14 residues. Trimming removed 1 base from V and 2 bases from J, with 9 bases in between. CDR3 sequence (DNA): TGTGCCAGCAGCTTAGATCCCGGGGCCTACGAGCAGTACTTC. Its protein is CASSLDPGAYEQYF.

CDR3 residues: CASSEARDEQFF. The DNA of the CDR3 is TGTGCCAGCAGTGAAGCTCGGGATGAGCAGTTCTTC. This sequence joins TRBV6-1 and TRBJ2-1; D remains unclear. From germline, CDR1 is MNHNS and CDR2 SASEGT. This CDR3 is built from 12 residues. V shed 0 bases and J shed 8 bases, with 5 bases lying between them.

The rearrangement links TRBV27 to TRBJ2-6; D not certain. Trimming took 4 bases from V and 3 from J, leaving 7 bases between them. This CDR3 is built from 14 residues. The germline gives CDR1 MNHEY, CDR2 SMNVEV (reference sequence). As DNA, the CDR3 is TGTGCCAGCAGTTCGGAGCGTGGGGCCAACGTCCTGACTTTC. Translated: CASSSERGANVLTF.

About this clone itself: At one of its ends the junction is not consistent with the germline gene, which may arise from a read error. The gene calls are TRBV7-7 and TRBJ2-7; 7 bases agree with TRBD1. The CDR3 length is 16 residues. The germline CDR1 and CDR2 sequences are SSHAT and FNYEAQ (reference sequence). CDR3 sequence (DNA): TGTGCTAGCAGCTTAGAAAGACAGGGCCCTTCCTACGAGCAGTACTTC. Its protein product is CASSLERQGPSYEQYF.

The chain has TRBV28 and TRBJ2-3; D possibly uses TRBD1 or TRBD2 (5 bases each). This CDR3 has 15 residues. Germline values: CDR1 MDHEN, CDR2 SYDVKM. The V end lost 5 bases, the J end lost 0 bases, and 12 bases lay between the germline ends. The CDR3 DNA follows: TGTGCCAGCAGTCAACCACGGGACAGCACAGATACGCAGTATTTT. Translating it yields CASSQPRDSTDTQYF. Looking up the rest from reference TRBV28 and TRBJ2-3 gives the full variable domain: DVKVTQSSRYLVKRTGEKVFLECVQDMDHENMFWYRQDPGLGLRLIYFSYDVKMKEKGDIPEGYSVSREKKERFSLILESASTNQTSMYLCASSQPRDSTDTQYFGPGTRLTVL.

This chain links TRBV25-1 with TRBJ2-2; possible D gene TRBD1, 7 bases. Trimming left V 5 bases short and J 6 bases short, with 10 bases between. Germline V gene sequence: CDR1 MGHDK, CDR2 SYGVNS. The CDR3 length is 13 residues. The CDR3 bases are TGTGCCAGCAGTCAGGGGGGATCCGGGGAGCTGTTTTTT. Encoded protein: CASSQGGSGELFF.

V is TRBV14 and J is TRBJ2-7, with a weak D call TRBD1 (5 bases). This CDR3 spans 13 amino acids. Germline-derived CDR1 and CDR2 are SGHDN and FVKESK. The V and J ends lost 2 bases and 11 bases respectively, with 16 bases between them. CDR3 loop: CASSQLGADREYF. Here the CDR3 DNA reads TGTGCCAGCAGCCAATTAGGGGCGGACCGGGAGTACTTC. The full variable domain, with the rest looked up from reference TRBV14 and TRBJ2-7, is EAGVTQFPSHSVIEKGQTVTLRCDPISGHDNLYWYRRVMGKEIKFLLHFVKESKQDESGMPNNRFLAERTGGTYSTLKVQPAELEDSGVYFCASSQLGADREYFGPGTRLTVT.

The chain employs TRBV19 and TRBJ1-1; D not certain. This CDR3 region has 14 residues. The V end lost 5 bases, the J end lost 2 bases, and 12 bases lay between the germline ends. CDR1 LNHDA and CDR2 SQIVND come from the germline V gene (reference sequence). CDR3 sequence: CASSFGQANTEAFF. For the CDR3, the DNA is TGTGCCAGTAGTTTCGGCCAGGCAAACACTGAAGCTTTCTTT.

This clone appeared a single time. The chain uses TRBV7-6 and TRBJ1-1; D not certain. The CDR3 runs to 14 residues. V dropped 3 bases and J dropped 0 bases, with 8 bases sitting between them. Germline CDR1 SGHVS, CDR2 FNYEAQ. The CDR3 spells CASSFGRLNTEAFF. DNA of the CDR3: TGTGCCAGCAGCTTCGGACGGCTGAACACTGAAGCTTTCTTT.

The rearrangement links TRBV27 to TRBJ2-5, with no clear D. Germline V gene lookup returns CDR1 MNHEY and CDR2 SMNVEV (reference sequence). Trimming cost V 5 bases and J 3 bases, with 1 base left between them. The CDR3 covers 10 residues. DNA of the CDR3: TGTGCCAGCAGTGAAGAGACCCAGTACTTC. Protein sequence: CASSEETQYF.

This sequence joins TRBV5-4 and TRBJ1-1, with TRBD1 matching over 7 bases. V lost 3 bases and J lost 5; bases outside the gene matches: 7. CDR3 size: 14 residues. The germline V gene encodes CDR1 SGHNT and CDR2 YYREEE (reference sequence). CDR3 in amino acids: CASSWTGAGTEAFF. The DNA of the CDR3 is TGTGCCAGCAGCTGGACAGGTGCAGGGACTGAAGCTTTCTTT. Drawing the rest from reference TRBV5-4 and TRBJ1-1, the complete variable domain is ETGVTQSPTHLIKTRGQQVTLRCSSQSGHNTVSWYQQALGQGPQFIFQYYREEENGRGNFPPRFSGLQFPNYSSELNVNALELDDSALYLCASSWTGAGTEAFFGQGTRLTVV.

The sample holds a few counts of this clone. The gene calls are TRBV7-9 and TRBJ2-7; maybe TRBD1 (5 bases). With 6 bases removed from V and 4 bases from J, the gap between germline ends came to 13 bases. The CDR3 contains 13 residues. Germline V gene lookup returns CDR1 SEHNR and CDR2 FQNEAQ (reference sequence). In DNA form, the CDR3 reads TGTGCCAGCAGACCTTTTAGGGGATACGAGCAGTACTTC. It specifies CASRPFRGYEQYF.

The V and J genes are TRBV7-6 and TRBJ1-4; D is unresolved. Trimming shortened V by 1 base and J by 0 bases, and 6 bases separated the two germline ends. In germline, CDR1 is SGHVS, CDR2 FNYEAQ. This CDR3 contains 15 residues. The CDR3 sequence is CASSLGVTTNEKLFF. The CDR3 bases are TGTGCCAGCAGCTTAGGTGTCACAACTAATGAAAAACTGTTTTTT.

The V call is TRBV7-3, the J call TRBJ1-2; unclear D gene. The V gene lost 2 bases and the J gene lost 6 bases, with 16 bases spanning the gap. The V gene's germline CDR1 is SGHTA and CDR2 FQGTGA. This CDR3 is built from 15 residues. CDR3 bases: TGTGCCAGCAGCTTATCGGGAATAGGCGGAGATGGCTACACCTTC. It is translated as CASSLSGIGGDGYTF. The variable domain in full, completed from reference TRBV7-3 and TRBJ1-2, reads GAGVSQTPSNKVTEKGKYVELRCDPISGHTALYWYRQSLGQGPEFLIYFQGTGAADDSGLPNDRFFAVRPEGSVSTLKIQRTERGDSAVYLCASSLSGIGGDGYTFGSGTRLTVV.

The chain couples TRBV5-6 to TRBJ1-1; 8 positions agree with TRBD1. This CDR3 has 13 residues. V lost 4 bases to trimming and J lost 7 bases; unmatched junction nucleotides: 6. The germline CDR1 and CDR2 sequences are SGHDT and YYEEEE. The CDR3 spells CASSPDRGIEAFF. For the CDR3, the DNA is TGTGCCAGCAGCCCCGACAGGGGCATTGAAGCTTTCTTT.

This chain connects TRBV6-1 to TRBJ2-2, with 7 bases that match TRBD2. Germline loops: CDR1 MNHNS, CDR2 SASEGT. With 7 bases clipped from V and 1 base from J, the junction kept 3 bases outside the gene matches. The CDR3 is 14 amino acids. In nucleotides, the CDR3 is TGTGCCAGCACTTCGGGAGGGAACACCGGGGAGCTGTTTTTT. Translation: CASTSGGNTGELFF.

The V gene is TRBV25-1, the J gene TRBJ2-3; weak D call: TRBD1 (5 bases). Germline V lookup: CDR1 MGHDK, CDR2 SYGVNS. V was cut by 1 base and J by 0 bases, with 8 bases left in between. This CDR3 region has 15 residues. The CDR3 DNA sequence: TGTGCCAGCAGTGAATGGGGCGGAAGCACAGATACGCAGTATTTT. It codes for CASSEWGGSTDTQYF.

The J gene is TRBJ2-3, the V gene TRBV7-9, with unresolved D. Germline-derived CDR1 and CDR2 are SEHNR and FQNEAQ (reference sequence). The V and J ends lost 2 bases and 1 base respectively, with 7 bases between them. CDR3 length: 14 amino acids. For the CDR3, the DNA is TGTGCCAGCAGCTTAAGGGCGGGCACAGATACGCAGTATTTT. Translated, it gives CASSLRAGTDTQYF.

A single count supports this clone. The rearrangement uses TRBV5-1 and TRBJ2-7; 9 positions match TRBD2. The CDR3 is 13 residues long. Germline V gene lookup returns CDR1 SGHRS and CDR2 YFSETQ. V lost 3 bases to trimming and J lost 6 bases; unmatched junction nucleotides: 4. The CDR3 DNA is TGCGCCAGCAGCTGGGGAGCGGGAGGCGAGCAGTACTTC. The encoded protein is CASSWGAGGEQYF.

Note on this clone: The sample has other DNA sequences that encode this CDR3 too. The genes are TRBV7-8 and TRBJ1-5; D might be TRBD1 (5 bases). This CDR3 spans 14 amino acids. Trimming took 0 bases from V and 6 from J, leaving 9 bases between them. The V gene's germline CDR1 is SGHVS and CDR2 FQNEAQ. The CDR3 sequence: CASSLARQGQPQHF. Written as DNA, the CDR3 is TGTGCCAGCAGCTTAGCCCGTCAGGGTCAGCCCCAGCATTTT.

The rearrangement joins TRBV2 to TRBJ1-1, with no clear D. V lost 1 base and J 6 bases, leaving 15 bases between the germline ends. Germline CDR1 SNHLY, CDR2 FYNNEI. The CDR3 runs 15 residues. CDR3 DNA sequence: TGTGCCAGCAGTGAAGGGGTCTTCTTATTTTCTGAAGCTTTCTTT. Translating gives CASSEGVFLFSEAFF.

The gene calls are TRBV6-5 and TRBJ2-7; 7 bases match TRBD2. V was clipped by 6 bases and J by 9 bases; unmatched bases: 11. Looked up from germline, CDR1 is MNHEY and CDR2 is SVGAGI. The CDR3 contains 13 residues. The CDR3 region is CASRRTPGGGQYF. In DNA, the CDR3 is TGTGCCAGCAGGCGCACGCCGGGGGGTGGGCAGTACTTC.

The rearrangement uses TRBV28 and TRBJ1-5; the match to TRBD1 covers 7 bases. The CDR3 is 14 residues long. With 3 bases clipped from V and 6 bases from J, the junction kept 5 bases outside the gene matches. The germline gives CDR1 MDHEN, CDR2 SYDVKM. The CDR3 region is CASSLEQGIQPQHF. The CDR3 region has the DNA TGTGCCAGCAGTTTGGAACAGGGGATTCAGCCCCAGCATTTT.

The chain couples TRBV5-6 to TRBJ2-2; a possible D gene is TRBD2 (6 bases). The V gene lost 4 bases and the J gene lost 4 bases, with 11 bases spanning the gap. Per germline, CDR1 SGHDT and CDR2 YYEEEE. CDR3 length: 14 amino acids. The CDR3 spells CASSPFGSTGELFF. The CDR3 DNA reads TGTGCCAGCAGCCCGTTCGGGAGCACCGGGGAGCTGTTTTTT.

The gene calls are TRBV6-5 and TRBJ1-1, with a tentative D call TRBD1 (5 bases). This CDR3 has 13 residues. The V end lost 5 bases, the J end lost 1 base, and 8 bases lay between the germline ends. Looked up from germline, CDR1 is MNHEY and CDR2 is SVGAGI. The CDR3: CASSRTGNTEAFF. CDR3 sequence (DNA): TGTGCCAGCAGTCGAACAGGGAACACTGAAGCTTTCTTT.

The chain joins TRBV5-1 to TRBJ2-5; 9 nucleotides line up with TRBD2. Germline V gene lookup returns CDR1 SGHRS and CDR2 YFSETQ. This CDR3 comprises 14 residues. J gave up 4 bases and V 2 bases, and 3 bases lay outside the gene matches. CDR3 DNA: TGCGCCAGCAGCTTCCTTAGCGGGGGAGAGACCCAGTACTTC. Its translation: CASSFLSGGETQYF.

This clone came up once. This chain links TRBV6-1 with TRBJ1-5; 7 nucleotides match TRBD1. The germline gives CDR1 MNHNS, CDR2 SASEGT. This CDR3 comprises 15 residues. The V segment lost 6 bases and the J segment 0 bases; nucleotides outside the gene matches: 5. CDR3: CASRVQGTSNQPQHF. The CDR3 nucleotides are TGTGCCAGCAGAGTACAGGGGACTAGCAATCAGCCCCAGCATTTT.

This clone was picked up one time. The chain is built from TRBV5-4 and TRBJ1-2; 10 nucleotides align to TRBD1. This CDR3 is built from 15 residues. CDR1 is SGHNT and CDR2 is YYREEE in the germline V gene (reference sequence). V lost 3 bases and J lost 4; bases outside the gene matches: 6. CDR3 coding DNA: TGTGCCAGCAGCTCCTTCGACAGGGGGCCCTATGGCTACACCTTC. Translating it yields CASSSFDRGPYGYTF. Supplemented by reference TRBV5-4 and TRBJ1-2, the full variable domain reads ETGVTQSPTHLIKTRGQQVTLRCSSQSGHNTVSWYQQALGQGPQFIFQYYREEENGRGNFPPRFSGLQFPNYSSELNVNALELDDSALYLCASSSFDRGPYGYTFGSGTRLTVV.

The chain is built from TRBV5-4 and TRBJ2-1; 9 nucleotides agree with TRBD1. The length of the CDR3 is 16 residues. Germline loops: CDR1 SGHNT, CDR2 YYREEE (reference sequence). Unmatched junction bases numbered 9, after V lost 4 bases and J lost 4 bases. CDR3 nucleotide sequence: TGTGCCAGCAGCGATATGGGACAGGGTCCGTACAATGAGCAGTTCTTC. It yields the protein CASSDMGQGPYNEQFF.

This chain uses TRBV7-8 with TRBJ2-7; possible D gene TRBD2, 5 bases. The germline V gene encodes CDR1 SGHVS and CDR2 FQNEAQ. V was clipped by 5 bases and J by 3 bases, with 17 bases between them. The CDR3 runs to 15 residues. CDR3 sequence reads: CASSLYSGKSYEQYF. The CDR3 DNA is TGTGCCAGCAGCCTGTACAGCGGAAAAAGCTACGAGCAGTACTTC. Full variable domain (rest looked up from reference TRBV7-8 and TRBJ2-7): GAGVSQSPRYKVAKRGQDVALRCDPISGHVSLFWYQQALGQGPEFLTYFQNEAQLDKSGLPSDRFFAERPEGSVSTLKIQRTQQEDSAVYLCASSLYSGKSYEQYFGPGTRLTVT.

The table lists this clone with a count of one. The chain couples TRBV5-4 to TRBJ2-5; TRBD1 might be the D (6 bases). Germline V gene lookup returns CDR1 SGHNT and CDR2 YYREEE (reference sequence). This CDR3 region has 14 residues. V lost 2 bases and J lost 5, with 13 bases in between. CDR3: CASSLLTGFETQYF. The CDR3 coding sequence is TGTGCCAGCAGCTTACTAACAGGGTTCGAGACCCAGTACTTC.